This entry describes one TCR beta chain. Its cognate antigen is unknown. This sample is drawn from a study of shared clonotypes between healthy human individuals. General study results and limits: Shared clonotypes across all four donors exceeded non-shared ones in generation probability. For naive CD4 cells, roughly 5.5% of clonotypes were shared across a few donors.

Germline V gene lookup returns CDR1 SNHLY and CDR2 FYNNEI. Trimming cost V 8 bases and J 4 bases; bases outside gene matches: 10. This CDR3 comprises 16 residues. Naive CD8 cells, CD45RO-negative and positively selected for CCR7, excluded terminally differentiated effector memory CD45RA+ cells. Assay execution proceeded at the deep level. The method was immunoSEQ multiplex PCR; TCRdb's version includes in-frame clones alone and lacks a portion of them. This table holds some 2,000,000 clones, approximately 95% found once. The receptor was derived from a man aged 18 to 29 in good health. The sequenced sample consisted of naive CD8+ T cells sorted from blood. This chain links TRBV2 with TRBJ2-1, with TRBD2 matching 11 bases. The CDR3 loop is CASEGLAGGIYNEQFF. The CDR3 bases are TGTGCCAGCGAGGGATTAGCGGGAGGGATATACAATGAGCAGTTCTTC.